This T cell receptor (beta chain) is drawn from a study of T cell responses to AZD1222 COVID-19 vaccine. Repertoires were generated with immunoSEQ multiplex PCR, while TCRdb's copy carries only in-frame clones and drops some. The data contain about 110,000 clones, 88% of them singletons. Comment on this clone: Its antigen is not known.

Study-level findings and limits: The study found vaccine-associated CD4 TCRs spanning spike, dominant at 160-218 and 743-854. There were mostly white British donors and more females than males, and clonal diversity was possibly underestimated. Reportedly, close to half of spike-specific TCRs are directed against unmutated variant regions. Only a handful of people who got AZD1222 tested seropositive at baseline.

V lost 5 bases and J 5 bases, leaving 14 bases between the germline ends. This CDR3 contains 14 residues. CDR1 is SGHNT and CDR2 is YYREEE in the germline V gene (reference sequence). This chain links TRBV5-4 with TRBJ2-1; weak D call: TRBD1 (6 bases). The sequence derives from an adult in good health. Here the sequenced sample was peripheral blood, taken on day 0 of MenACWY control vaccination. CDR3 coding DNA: TGTGCCAGCAGAGTAGGGGGTAGAGACAATGAGCAGTTCTTC. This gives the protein CASRVGGRDNEQFF.